These T cell receptor beta chains were read from a single sample in a study of cytomegalovirus exposure and HLA in healthy donors. Libraries were prepared by immunoSEQ multiplex PCR; TCRdb keeps only in-frame clonotypes and omits some of them. The sample carries 200,000 to 300,000 clones, 84% recorded once. Sequencing was carried out using PBMCs. The receptors come from a woman in her 40s in good health and CMV-seropositive. The CDR3 runs from the conserved cysteine through the conserved F or W. The D gene is left open where the match is weak. Size values are once, few and many counts, or a class for expanded clones, and some rows have none.

v_call	clone_size	j_call	d_call	cdr3_aa	cdr3_nt
TRBV11-3	NA	TRBJ1-1	TRBD1	CASRIGTGENTEAFF	TGTGCCAGCAGGATAGGGACAGGGGAGAACACTGAAGCTTTCTTT
TRBV19	NA	TRBJ2-1	TRBD2	CASSPGSGVLDEQFF	TGTGCCAGTAGTCCGGGTAGCGGGGTCCTCGATGAGCAGTTCTTC
TRBV11-2	few	TRBJ1-6	TRBD1	CASSYLGQGNSPLHF	TGTGCCAGCAGCTACTTGGGACAGGGGAATTCACCCCTCCACTTT
TRBV28	NA	TRBJ2-2	TRBD1	CASRTTGALNTGELFF	TGTGCCAGCAGGACTACAGGGGCCCTAAACACCGGGGAGCTGTTTTTT
TRBV30	NA	TRBJ1-4	NA	CAWTSWASNNEKLFF	TGTGCCTGGACCTCCTGGGCCTCGAATAATGAAAAACTGTTTTTT
TRBV4-1	NA	TRBJ2-1	NA	CASSQEATRGTNEQFF	TGCGCCAGCAGCCAAGAGGCTACCCGAGGTACGAATGAGCAGTTCTTC
TRBV11-3	NA	TRBJ1-1	TRBD1	CASSLSLTRDSGEAFF	TGTGCCAGCAGCTTATCCCTTACACGGGACAGCGGTGAAGCTTTCTTT
TRBV5-1	NA	TRBJ2-5	TRBD1	CASSVTTGHQETQYF	TGCGCCAGCAGCGTGACGACAGGGCACCAAGAAACCCAGTACTTC
TRBV6-5	NA	TRBJ1-4	TRBD1	CASGDREANEKLFF	TGTGCCAGCGGAGACAGGGAGGCTAATGAAAAACTGTTTTTT
TRBV5-8	NA	TRBJ1-2	TRBD1	CASSLTGVGYTF	TGTGCCAGCAGCTTGACAGGGGTTGGCTACACCTTC
TRBV2	NA	TRBJ2-2	NA	CASSELESTGELFF	TGTGCCAGCAGTGAGCTGGAGAGTACCGGGGAGCTGTTTTTT
TRBV4-1	NA	TRBJ2-1	TRBD2	CASSQLAGYEQFF	TGCGCCAGCAGCCAACTAGCGGGATATGAGCAGTTCTTC
TRBV30	NA	TRBJ2-7	TRBD1	CAWSVPTGFSYEQYF	TGTGCCTGGAGTGTCCCGACAGGGTTTAGTTACGAGCAGTACTTC
TRBV28	NA	TRBJ2-7	TRBD2	CASSLWPPTSGGYEQYF	TGTGCCAGCAGTTTATGGCCACCGACTAGCGGGGGATACGAGCAGTACTTC
TRBV27	NA	TRBJ2-1	TRBD1	CASRKTGLNEQFF	TGTGCCAGCAGGAAGACAGGGCTCAATGAGCAGTTCTTC
TRBV28	NA	TRBJ1-4	NA	CATQGEKLFF	TGTGCCACCCAGGGGGAAAAACTGTTTTTT
TRBV5-8	NA	TRBJ1-5	TRBD1	CASSLLTGGNQPQHF	TGTGCCAGCAGCTTGCTTACAGGGGGAAATCAGCCCCAGCATTTT
TRBV4-3	NA	TRBJ2-1	NA	CASSQEVGAYNEQFF	TGCGCCAGCAGCCAAGAGGTCGGGGCCTACAATGAGCAGTTCTTC
TRBV12-5	NA	TRBJ2-1	TRBD2	CASGLTTSQQFF	TGTGCTAGTGGTTTGACGACTAGCCAGCAGTTCTTC
TRBV4-2	NA	TRBJ2-7	TRBD2	CASSQDWRAKGGNEQYF	TGTGCCAGCAGCCAAGATTGGAGGGCTAAGGGAGGGAACGAGCAGTACTTC
TRBV5-5	once	TRBJ1-6	TRBD1	CASSLETGTSPLHF	TGTGCCAGCAGCTTGGAGACAGGGACTTCACCCCTCCACTTT
TRBV11-3	NA	TRBJ2-1	NA	CASSSRLARLRQFF	TGTGCCAGCAGCTCCCGACTGGCCCGGTTGCGGCAGTTCTTC
TRBV4-3	NA	TRBJ1-2	NA	CASSQEGQAPNGYTF	TGCGCCAGCAGCCAAGAAGGTCAGGCCCCAAATGGCTACACCTTC
TRBV21-1	few	TRBJ2-2	NA	CASSKGGSMNTGELFF	TGTGCCAGCAGCAAAGGGGGCAGTATGAACACCGGGGAGCTGTTTTTT
TRBV28	NA	TRBJ1-6	TRBD1	CASGTGGGSPLHF	TGTGCCAGCGGTACAGGGGGGGGTTCACCCCTCCACTTT
TRBV29-1	once	TRBJ1-1	NA	CSVEAREALGTEAFF	TGCAGCGTTGAGGCCCGGGAGGCTTTGGGGACTGAAGCTTTCTTT
TRBV19	NA	TRBJ2-7	NA	CASSIVGAGEQYF	TGTGCCAGTAGTATAGTAGGAGCGGGCGAGCAGTACTTC
TRBV25-1	few	TRBJ1-1	NA	CASRGKGGQMAEAFF	TGTGCCAGCAGGGGAAAGGGGGGGCAAATGGCTGAAGCTTTCTTT
TRBV7-9	few	TRBJ2-5	TRBD2	CASSLGGTSGKETQYF	TGTGCCAGCAGCTTAGGTGGGACTAGCGGGAAAGAGACCCAGTACTTC